The 27 T cell receptor beta chains below all came from one sample that was sequenced in a study of shared clonotypes between healthy human individuals. Libraries were prepared by immunoSEQ multiplex PCR; TCRdb keeps only in-frame clonotypes and omits some of them. The top ten hold around 1.5% of the sample, which has approximately 980,000 clones, 76% seen once. The specimen sequenced was memory CD4+ T cells sorted from blood. Stated subset: CD45RA-negative fraction. These receptors all come from a man younger than 35 in good health.

This clone was found once. The J gene is TRBJ1-4, the V gene TRBV2; maybe TRBD1 (5 bases). The V end was cut by 10 bases, the J end by 5 bases, with 17 bases between. In germline, CDR1 is SNHLY, CDR2 FYNNEI. There are 14 residues in the CDR3. Written as DNA, the CDR3 is TGTGCCATCCCCTCGGGGACCTTGAATGAAAAACTGTTTTTT. Its translation is CAIPSGTLNEKLFF.

This chain uses TRBV2 with TRBJ2-7; the D is unclear. V lost 3 bases, J lost 7 bases, and 7 bases lay in between. This CDR3 is built from 11 residues. Germline lookup yields CDR1 SNHLY and CDR2 FYNNEI. The CDR3 sequence: CASSDSREQYF. In nucleotides, the CDR3 is TGTGCCAGCAGTGATTCTCGGGAGCAGTACTTC.

The chain couples TRBV5-1 to TRBJ1-2, with 7 bases fitting TRBD1. The CDR3 runs 14 residues. CDR1 and CDR2 from the germline V gene are SGHRS and YFSETQ. Trimming at V came to 0 bases and at J to 5 bases, leaving 4 bases not matched to a gene. Written as DNA, the CDR3 is TGCGCCAGCAGCTTGGGACAGGGAGAGTATGGCTACACCTTC. Translated: CASSLGQGEYGYTF.

This chain links TRBV15 with TRBJ2-5; D uncertain. The germline gives CDR1 LNHNV, CDR2 YYDKDF (reference sequence). The CDR3 extends over 15 amino acids. V was clipped by 0 bases and J by 5 bases, with 13 bases between them. The chain's CDR3 is CATSRDRSRSETQYF. The CDR3 bases are TGTGCCACCAGCAGAGACAGGTCCCGGAGCGAGACCCAGTACTTC.

The chain joins TRBV6-6 to TRBJ2-1, with 14 bases that match TRBD2. The CDR3 totals 16 residues. V shed 0 bases, J shed 10 bases, and the junction held 5 bases outside the gene matches. From germline, CDR1 is MNHNY and CDR2 SVGAGI (reference sequence). This CDR3 reads CASSYSGLAGASEQFF. The CDR3 nucleotides are TGTGCCAGCAGTTACTCGGGACTAGCGGGGGCCTCCGAGCAGTTCTTC.

This clone has a count of ten or more. The chain employs TRBV4-1 and TRBJ1-2, with D perhaps matching TRBD1 (6 bases). This CDR3 is 17 amino acids long. V lost 0 bases, J lost 6 bases, and 20 bases lay in between. Germline assignment: CDR1 MGHRA and CDR2 YSYEKL. The CDR3 loop reads CASSQDRLRGVKDGYTF. In DNA, the CDR3 is TGCGCCAGCAGCCAAGATCGGTTAAGGGGGGTAAAGGATGGCTACACCTTC.

A word on this clone: Other DNA sequences of this sample code for an identical CDR3. The V gene is TRBV2, the J gene TRBJ1-4; 7 bases agree with TRBD1. The CDR3 loop spans 14 amino acids. V was pared by 4 bases and J by 5 bases, with 4 bases of the junction left unmatched. CDR1 and CDR2 from the germline V gene are SNHLY and FYNNEI. The CDR3 bases are TGTGCCAGCAGTGGACAGGGATTAAATGAAAAACTGTTTTTT. Its translation: CASSGQGLNEKLFF.

The rearrangement uses TRBV5-4 and TRBJ2-5; TRBD1 might be the D (6 bases). V was trimmed by 4 bases and J by 3 bases, leaving 16 bases between them. Germline V CDR1 and CDR2: SGHNT, YYREEE (reference sequence). The CDR3 totals 15 residues. The CDR3 sequence: CASSPYLQGKETQYF. In DNA, the CDR3 is TGTGCCAGCAGCCCCTATCTACAGGGTAAAGAGACCCAGTACTTC.

V gene TRBV4-3 combines with J gene TRBJ2-1, with TRBD2 identical over 10 bases. Germline V gene data show CDR1 as LGHNA and CDR2 as YSLEER. The CDR3 has 15 amino acids. J gave up 7 bases and V 4 bases, and 7 bases lay outside the gene matches. The CDR3 sequence: CASSLSGRSPNEQFF. The CDR3 DNA is TGCGCCAGCAGCCTTAGCGGGAGGTCCCCTAATGAGCAGTTCTTC.

This clone came up a few times. The CDR3 loop is CASSPTTAGNTIYF. In DNA form, the CDR3 reads TGTGCCAGCTCACCTACGACAGCCGGAAACACCATATATTTT. The chain uses TRBV18 and TRBJ1-3; a possible D gene is TRBD1 (5 bases). Germline lookup yields CDR1 KGHSH and CDR2 LQKENI. V was cut by 3 bases and J by 4 bases, with 10 bases left in between. The CDR3 spans 14 residues.

V is TRBV2 and J is TRBJ1-6; unclear D gene. V gave up 7 bases and J gave up 8 bases, with 18 bases separating them. This CDR3 comprises 15 residues. CDR1 is SNHLY and CDR2 is FYNNEI in the germline V gene. CDR3 amino acids: CASTLQGENYSPLHF. The CDR3 coding sequence is TGTGCCAGCACCCTTCAAGGCGAAAACTATTCACCCCTCCACTTT.

As regards this clone: The same CDR3 is also encoded by other DNA sequences in this sample. This chain connects TRBV7-9 to TRBJ2-7; D is undetermined. V lost 1 base to trimming and J lost 5 bases, with 6 bases between them. CDR3 size: 12 residues. Germline CDR1 SEHNR, CDR2 FQNEAQ (reference sequence). The CDR3 loop reads CASSLVGNEQYF. The CDR3 bases are TGTGCCAGCAGCTTAGTAGGGAACGAGCAGTACTTC.

This chain joins TRBV5-4 and TRBJ1-6; D is unclear. The CDR3 spans 15 residues. Germline V gene data show CDR1 as SGHNT and CDR2 as YYREEE (reference sequence). V lost 4 bases and J 8 bases, leaving 16 bases between the germline ends. The CDR3 here is CASSTAPTRDSPLHF. Written as DNA, the CDR3 is TGTGCCAGCAGCACGGCCCCGACTCGAGATTCACCCCTCCACTTT.

For the CDR3, the DNA is TGCGCCAGCAGTGATGGGGCACCCTACGAGCAGTACTTC. Protein: CASSDGAPYEQYF. This chain links TRBV10-2 with TRBJ2-7; possibly TRBD1 for D (5 bases). The germline V gene has CDR1 WSHSY and CDR2 SAAADI. V gave up 3 bases and J gave up 2 bases, with 8 bases separating them. The CDR3 contains 13 residues.

The chain links TRBV5-1 to TRBJ2-3; D perhaps matches TRBD2 (6 bases). The CDR3 consists of 13 residues. Germline CDR1 is SGHRS and CDR2 is YFSETQ. V lost 5 bases and J lost 2, with 9 bases in between. CDR3 residues: CASREGTTDTQYF. The CDR3 region has the DNA TGCGCCAGCAGGGAGGGGACCACAGATACGCAGTATTTT.

This clone was seen just once. The chain is built from TRBV28 and TRBJ2-2; possibly TRBD1 or TRBD2 for D (6 bases each). This CDR3 is 13 amino acids long. Germline V gene data show CDR1 as MDHEN and CDR2 as SYDVKM. V gave up 6 bases and J gave up 5 bases, with 10 bases separating them. The CDR3 DNA follows: TGTGCCAGCAGGAGAGGGGGGACCGGGGAGCTGTTTTTT. Its protein is CASRRGGTGELFF.

This chain links TRBV21-1 with TRBJ2-7; the D call TRBD1 from the table was never checked on the DNA. TRBV21-1 is given as a pseudogene. The CDR3 loop spans 14 amino acids. The CDR3 protein is CASSILRVPYEQYF. In DNA, the CDR3 is TGTGCCAGCAGCATTCTCAGGGTTCCCTACGAGCAGTACTTC.

The chain has TRBV28 and TRBJ1-2; D gene unclear. The length of the CDR3 is 12 residues. In germline, CDR1 is MDHEN, CDR2 SYDVKM. Trimming removed 5 bases at V and 5 bases at J, with 9 bases between. The CDR3 DNA reads as TGTGCCAGCAGTCTAGACAAATATGGCTACACCTTC. This gives the protein CASSLDKYGYTF.

The genes are TRBV25-1 and TRBJ2-5; TRBD1 aligns across 8 bases. CDR1 and CDR2 (germline): MGHDK, SYGVNS. The ends lost 5 bases at V and 3 bases at J; junction bases unmatched: 8. The CDR3 is made up of 15 amino acids. CDR3 sequence: CASSRQGRGEETQYF. CDR3 nucleotide sequence: TGTGCCAGCAGTCGACAGGGGCGAGGGGAAGAGACCCAGTACTTC.

The chain links TRBV14 to TRBJ2-5, with D perhaps matching TRBD2 (5 bases). Germline V CDR1 and CDR2: SGHDN, FVKESK. Trimming stripped 4 bases from V and 5 bases from J, with 5 bases between. The CDR3 has 11 residues. This CDR3 reads CASSRGETQYF. In DNA, the CDR3 is TGTGCCAGCAGCCGCGGGGAGACCCAGTACTTC. Complete variable domain (other parts from reference TRBV14 and TRBJ2-5): EAGVTQFPSHSVIEKGQTVTLRCDPISGHDNLYWYRRVMGKEIKFLLHFVKESKQDESGMPNNRFLAERTGGTYSTLKVQPAELEDSGVYFCASSRGETQYFGPGTRLLVL.

This sequence joins TRBV7-8 and TRBJ1-3, with TRBD1 matching 10 bases. The ends lost 4 bases at V and 0 bases at J; junction bases unmatched: 6. The CDR3 is 17 residues long. Germline CDR1 and CDR2: SGHVS and FQNEAQ. The CDR3 DNA reads as TGTGCCAGCAGCTCCGGGGGACAGGGGACCTCTGGAAACACCATATATTTT. It codes for CASSSGGQGTSGNTIYF. Combining the CDR3 with reference TRBV7-8 and TRBJ1-3 gives the whole variable domain GAGVSQSPRYKVAKRGQDVALRCDPISGHVSLFWYQQALGQGPEFLTYFQNEAQLDKSGLPSDRFFAERPEGSVSTLKIQRTQQEDSAVYLCASSSGGQGTSGNTIYFGEGSWLTVV.

This chain connects TRBV19 to TRBJ2-3; D unclear. V was trimmed by 6 bases and J by 14 bases, leaving 9 bases between them. The CDR3 runs to 9 residues. Germline CDR1 is LNHDA and CDR2 is SQIVND (reference sequence). CDR3 in amino acids: CASRRRGYF. In DNA, the CDR3 is TGTGCCAGTAGACGCCGAGGGTATTTT.

The J gene is TRBJ1-2, the V gene TRBV6-4; 9 nucleotides align to TRBD1. V lost 9 bases to trimming and J lost 1 base; unmatched junction nucleotides: 12. This CDR3 region has 16 residues. Germline loops: CDR1 MRHNA, CDR2 SNTAGT. CDR3 nucleotides: TGTGCCAGTCTTTTCCCCGGGACAGGGATTAACTATGGCTACACCTTC. Its translation: CASLFPGTGINYGYTF.

This clone was seen only a few times. The V and J genes are TRBV7-2 and TRBJ2-1, with D tentatively TRBD1 (5 bases). The CDR3 is 12 residues long. Trimming removed 5 bases from V and 7 bases from J, with 9 bases in between. The germline CDR1 and CDR2 sequences are SGHTA and FQGNSA. Here the CDR3 DNA reads TGTGCCAGCAGCCCCCGACAGAATGAGCAGTTCTTC. Its translation: CASSPRQNEQFF.

The chain carries TRBV4-1 and TRBJ2-7; weak D call: TRBD1 (5 bases). Germline V lookup: CDR1 MGHRA, CDR2 YSYEKL. CDR3 length equals 14 residues. V was cut by 1 base and J by 2 bases, with 9 bases left in between. The CDR3 sequence is CASSQARGPYEQYF. CDR3 bases: TGCGCCAGCAGCCAAGCTAGGGGCCCCTACGAGCAGTACTTC.

This clone was seen a handful of times. The same CDR3 is also encoded by other DNA sequences in this sample. The chain has TRBV29-1 and TRBJ1-5; unclear D gene. The V end lost 4 bases, the J end lost 2 bases, and 9 bases lay between the germline ends. In germline, CDR1 is SQVTM, CDR2 ANQGSEA. The CDR3 consists of 13 residues. In nucleotides, the CDR3 is TGCAGCGTTGGGGAGGGCGGCAATCAGCCCCAGCATTTT. It is translated as CSVGEGGNQPQHF.

Notes on this clone: The junction differs from germline at one of its ends, possibly a read error. This chain connects TRBV30 to TRBJ1-1, with 8 nucleotides matching TRBD1. Looked up from germline, CDR1 is GTSNPN and CDR2 is SVGIG (reference sequence). The CDR3 has 18 residues. CDR3 region: CAWSQGAVSRVGNPEAFF. The CDR3, as DNA: TGTGCCTGGAGTCAGGGGGCGGTGTCTAGGGTTGGGAACCCTGAAGCTTTCTTT.